These 25 T cell receptor beta chains share one sample of origin, sequenced in a study of breast tumors, draining lymph nodes, adjacent tissues. MiXCR, run by TCRdb on the multiplex PCR reads, gives a single entry per CDR3 protein. This table has 45,000 to 65,000 distinct CDR3 sequences, under 55% appearing once. The sample taken for sequencing was breast tumor tissue. The origin of the receptors is a female donor with breast cancer. Some clones in this sample may be carry-over from other donors' samples.

This clonotype was recorded many times. The chain employs TRBV7-3 and TRBJ1-6; the match to TRBD1 covers 8 bases. Per the germline V gene, CDR1 is SGHTA and CDR2 is FQGTGA. The CDR3 loop spans 15 amino acids. Unmatched junction bases numbered 7, after V lost 5 bases and J lost 7 bases. The CDR3 spells CASSQQGGMNSPLHF. The CDR3 DNA is TGTGCCAGCAGCCAACAGGGGGGTATGAATTCACCCCTCCACTTT.

The rearrangement links TRBV6-5 to TRBJ1-2; the D gene is possibly TRBD1 (5 bases). Trimming removed 8 bases from V and 6 bases from J, with 10 bases in between. The length of the CDR3 is 11 residues. Germline lookup yields CDR1 MNHEY and CDR2 SVGAGI. The CDR3 bases are TGTGCCAGCTCCGCGGGGGATGGCTACACCTTC. Its translation is CASSAGDGYTF.

With respect to this clonotype: Relative to the germline gene, one junction end is altered; a read error may explain this. V is TRBV7-6 and J is TRBJ2-7; the D is unclear. Germline V gene data show CDR1 as SGHVS and CDR2 as FNYEAQ. The CDR3 length is 13 residues. This CDR3 is CAGSLYPAYERYF. The CDR3 DNA is TGTGCCGGCAGCTTATATCCCGCCTACGAGCGGTACTTC.

CDR3 residues: CASSYSGDFYEHF. CDR3 bases: TGTGCCAGCAGTTACTCGGGGGATTTCTACGAGCATTTT. The chain uses TRBV6-2 or TRBV6-3 and TRBJ1-5, with D maybe TRBD1 (5 bases). The CDR3 extends over 13 amino acids. The germline V and J ends were trimmed by 0 bases and 14 bases, with 14 bases remaining between them. CDR1 is MNHEY and CDR2 is SVGEGT in the germline V gene.

This clonotype was found many times. Written as DNA, the CDR3 is TGTGCCAGCAGCGTAGGACTAGCGGGAGAGGGAGAGCAGTTCTTC. Residues: CASSVGLAGEGEQFF. The genes are TRBV9 and TRBJ2-1; 12 bases fit TRBD2. Germline CDR1 SGDLS, CDR2 YYNGEE. V shed 0 bases, J shed 10 bases, and the junction held 5 bases outside the gene matches. The CDR3 contains 15 residues. Using reference TRBV9 and TRBJ2-1 for the parts outside the CDR3, the full variable domain is DSGVTQTPKHLITATGQRVTLRCSPRSGDLSVYWYQQSLDQGLQFLIQYYNGEERAKGNILERFSAQQFPDLHSELNLSSLELGDSALYFCASSVGLAGEGEQFFGPGTRLTVL.

V is TRBV24-1 and J is TRBJ2-3; possibly TRBD2 for D (6 bases). The V and J ends lost 4 bases and 6 bases respectively, with 16 bases between them. There are 15 residues in the CDR3. CDR1 KGHDR and CDR2 SFDVKD come from the germline V gene. The CDR3 loop is CATSDSHGRRDTQYF. In DNA, the CDR3 is TGTGCCACCAGTGACTCCCACGGGAGAAGGGATACGCAGTATTTT.

This clonotype was detected ten times or more. V is TRBV7-2 and J is TRBJ2-5; D assignment may be TRBD1 or TRBD2 (5 bases each). The CDR3 totals 15 residues. The germline V gene has CDR1 SGHTA and CDR2 FQGNSA. Trimming shortened V by 1 base and J by 2 bases, and 11 bases separated the two germline ends. The CDR3 loop is CASSLEGTTQETQYF. The CDR3 DNA reads TGTGCCAGCAGCTTAGAAGGGACCACTCAAGAGACCCAGTACTTC.

The chain has TRBV29-1 and TRBJ1-2; no firm D call. The CDR3 contains 11 residues. In germline, CDR1 is SQVTM, CDR2 ANQGSEA. V was pared by 7 bases and J by 4 bases, with 10 bases between. The chain's CDR3 is CSGRISYGYTF. Written as DNA, the CDR3 is TGCAGCGGACGAATTTCCTATGGCTACACCTTC.

This clonotype was recorded many times. The gene calls are TRBV7-2 and TRBJ2-6; TRBD1 matches 9 bases. The CDR3 spans 16 residues. V was clipped by 1 base and J by 5 bases; unmatched bases: 3. Germline V CDR1 and CDR2: SGHTA, FQGNSA. The CDR3 DNA sequence: TGTGCCAGCAGCTTAGTAACAGGGGGCAGGGCCAACGTCCTGACTTTC. Residues: CASSLVTGGRANVLTF.

This clonotype was seen repeatedly, ten times or more. The chain employs TRBV5-1 and TRBJ1-6; D gene ambiguous. Germline CDR1 reads SGHRS; CDR2 reads YFSETQ. V dropped 1 base and J dropped 7 bases, with 9 bases sitting between them. The CDR3 is made up of 14 amino acids. The CDR3 nucleotides read TGCGCCAGCAGCTTGTCTATCTTCAATTCACCCCTCCACTTT. Amino acid sequence: CASSLSIFNSPLHF.

V usage is TRBV4-1 and J usage is TRBJ1-5; D unclear. Trimming took off 0 bases at V and 3 bases at J, with 9 bases between the two ends. The V gene's germline CDR1 is MGHRA and CDR2 YSYEKL. The CDR3 loop spans 15 amino acids. In nucleotides, the CDR3 is TGCGCCAGCAGCCAAGAGTTCCGTGACAATCAGCCCCAGCATTTT. Amino acids: CASSQEFRDNQPQHF.

This clonotype was recorded many times. The chain joins TRBV12-3 or TRBV12-4 to TRBJ2-6, with D maybe TRBD1 (6 bases). V was shortened by 6 bases and J by 2 bases, with 11 bases between the two germline ends. This CDR3 has 15 amino acids. The CDR3 reads CASSTAGAGANVLTF. DNA for the CDR3: TGTGCCAGCAGCACCGCAGGGGCTGGGGCCAACGTCCTGACTTTC.

This clonotype was picked up many times. CDR3 sequence: CAISERWDTAGNTIYF. The CDR3 coding sequence is TGTGCCATCAGTGAGAGGTGGGATACCGCTGGAAACACCATATATTTT. This rearrangement joins TRBV10-3 to TRBJ1-3; unclear D gene. The length of the CDR3 is 16 residues. V lost 2 bases and J 2 bases, leaving 13 bases between the germline ends. In germline, CDR1 is ENHRY, CDR2 SYGVKD.

This clonotype was counted a few times. One end of the junction fails to match germline, which may point to a read error. The V call is TRBV20-1, the J call TRBJ2-3, with D unresolved. The CDR3 contains 9 residues. In germline, CDR1 is DFQATT, CDR2 SNEGSKA (reference sequence). CDR3 loop: CSARDAQYF. The CDR3 DNA is TGCAGTGCTAGAGATGCGCAGTATTTT.

This clonotype was observed many times. The CDR3 loop reads CASSHRQGASDTQYF. The CDR3 DNA follows: TGCGCCAGCAGCCACCGACAGGGGGCTTCAGATACGCAGTATTTT. The chain is built from TRBV4-1 and TRBJ2-3; 10 bases agree with TRBD1. J gave up 4 bases and V 3 bases, and 4 bases lay outside the gene matches. CDR3 length: 15 residues. Germline V gene sequence: CDR1 MGHRA, CDR2 YSYEKL.

A few counts support this clonotype. The V gene is TRBV20-1, the J gene TRBJ2-7, with D uncertain. Germline V gene sequence: CDR1 DFQATT, CDR2 SNEGSKA (reference sequence). This CDR3 has 11 amino acids. Trimming took 4 bases from V and 3 from J, leaving 7 bases between them. The CDR3, as DNA: TGCAGTGCTACAACCATCTACGAGCAGTACTTC. This gives the protein CSATTIYEQYF.

In this sample, this clonotype turned up many times. The chain couples TRBV20-1 to TRBJ2-7; D gene ambiguous. Trimming took 0 bases from V and 1 from J, leaving 7 bases between them. The CDR3 is made up of 13 amino acids. Germline loops: CDR1 DFQATT, CDR2 SNEGSKA (reference sequence). CDR3: CSARDPKSYEQYF. CDR3 sequence (DNA): TGCAGTGCTAGAGACCCGAAGTCCTACGAGCAGTACTTC.

This clonotype has a single count. Compared with germline, one end of the junction differs, possibly owing to a read error. This chain uses TRBV7-9 with TRBJ2-7; D might be TRBD1 (5 bases). The CDR3 consists of 16 residues. CDR1 is SEHNR, CDR2 FQNEAQ, per germline (reference sequence). Here the CDR3 DNA reads TGTGCCAGCAACAAAAGGCGGTATTGGGGCTCCTACGACCAGTACTTC. As protein: CASNKRRYWGSYDQYF.

The chain employs TRBV29-1 and TRBJ1-4; 10 nucleotides align to TRBD1. The J segment lost 1 base and the V segment lost 8 bases, leaving 7 bases of the junction unmatched. CDR3 length: 15 amino acids. CDR1 and CDR2 from the germline V gene are SQVTM and ANQGSEA. CDR3 sequence: CSFRDRGGTNEKLFF. The DNA for the CDR3 is TGCAGCTTCAGGGACAGGGGCGGAACTAATGAAAAACTGTTTTTT.

This clonotype was observed at least ten times. The rearrangement joins TRBV6-5 to TRBJ1-1; D is uncertain. CDR3 length equals 11 residues. The germline V gene encodes CDR1 MNHEY and CDR2 SVGAGI. V lost 5 bases to trimming and J lost 5 bases, with 6 bases between them. In DNA form, the CDR3 reads TGTGCCAGCAGTCTCGGAACTGAAGCTTTCTTT. Protein product: CASSLGTEAFF.

This clonotype was seen at least ten times. This chain joins TRBV29-1 and TRBJ1-1, with 7 bases identical to TRBD1. The junction had 17 bases not matched to a gene; V was cut back by 3 bases and J by 10 bases. The length of the CDR3 is 15 residues. CDR1 is SQVTM, CDR2 ANQGSEA, per germline. CDR3 nucleotides: TGCAGCGTTGATACTCAAACAGGGGAGCTCGGAGGAGCTTTCTTT. This codes for CSVDTQTGELGGAFF.

In this sample, this clonotype turned up many times. V and J are TRBV19 and TRBJ1-4; possible D gene TRBD1, 5 bases. This CDR3 spans 13 amino acids. Trimming removed 5 bases at V and 5 bases at J, with 9 bases between. CDR1 and CDR2 from the germline V gene are LNHDA and SQIVND (reference sequence). The CDR3 spells CASSGTVNEKLFF. The CDR3 DNA follows: TGTGCCAGTAGTGGGACGGTAAATGAAAAACTGTTTTTT.

Many counts were recorded for this clonotype. The chain employs TRBV6-2 or TRBV6-3 and TRBJ2-2, with no clear D. The CDR3 has 15 residues. Germline-derived CDR1 and CDR2 are MNHEY and SVGEGT. Trimming removed 4 bases from V and 5 bases from J, with 14 bases in between. The CDR3 DNA sequence: TGTGCCAGCAGTTTACGGCTAGTAGGAACCGGGGAGCTGTTTTTT. Its protein is CASSLRLVGTGELFF.

The gene calls are TRBV28 and TRBJ2-1, with D possibly being TRBD2 (5 bases). This CDR3 region has 16 residues. Germline V gives CDR1 MDHEN, CDR2 SYDVKM. V lost 6 bases, J lost 5 bases, and 20 bases lay in between. The CDR3 sequence: CASSSHLKRRNNEQFF. The DNA of the CDR3 is TGTGCCAGCAGCTCACACCTAAAGCGGAGAAACAATGAGCAGTTCTTC.

This CDR3 is CASSSSRRGMNTEAFF. In DNA, the CDR3 is TGTGCCAGCAGTAGTTCCCGCCGGGGGATGAACACTGAAGCTTTCTTT. The chain links TRBV9 to TRBJ1-1, with D maybe TRBD1 (5 bases). Germline CDR1 reads SGDLS; CDR2 reads YYNGEE. The CDR3 extends over 16 amino acids. Deletions cut 5 bases from V and 0 bases from J, with 17 bases between.